The clone carrying this TCR beta chain has a count of ten or more. Its antigen is undetermined. V was clipped by 8 bases and J by 1 base, with 8 bases between them. Germline V gives CDR1 MGHDK, CDR2 SYGVNS. CDR3 length: 12 residues. TCRdb recomputed calls from the PCR reads with MiXCR, one row per CDR3 protein. The profile covers about 640,000 distinct CDR3 sequences, with 20% appearing a single time and under 0.95% taken by the ten largest. These data come from a study of molecular identifiers for immune sequencing clone quantification. Study results and limitations: In naive cells, clones above 20 RNA copies held under 1% of molecules, whereas in effector cells they held over 98%. Because of identical TCR molecules sharing a barcode, sizes of highly expanded clones could be underestimated.

This clonotype originated in a human donor in good health. Some libraries in this study had Jurkat cell RNA spiked in. Sequenced input: naive CD8+ T cells from blood, with Jurkat cell RNA spiked in. The subset is: FACS-sorted CD8+CD4-CCR7+CD45RA+ naive T cells. V and J are TRBV25-1 and TRBJ2-5; D call uncertain. This CDR3 reads CASGYLQETQYF. Written as DNA, the CDR3 is TGTGCCAGCGGCTACCTCCAAGAGACCCAGTACTTC.